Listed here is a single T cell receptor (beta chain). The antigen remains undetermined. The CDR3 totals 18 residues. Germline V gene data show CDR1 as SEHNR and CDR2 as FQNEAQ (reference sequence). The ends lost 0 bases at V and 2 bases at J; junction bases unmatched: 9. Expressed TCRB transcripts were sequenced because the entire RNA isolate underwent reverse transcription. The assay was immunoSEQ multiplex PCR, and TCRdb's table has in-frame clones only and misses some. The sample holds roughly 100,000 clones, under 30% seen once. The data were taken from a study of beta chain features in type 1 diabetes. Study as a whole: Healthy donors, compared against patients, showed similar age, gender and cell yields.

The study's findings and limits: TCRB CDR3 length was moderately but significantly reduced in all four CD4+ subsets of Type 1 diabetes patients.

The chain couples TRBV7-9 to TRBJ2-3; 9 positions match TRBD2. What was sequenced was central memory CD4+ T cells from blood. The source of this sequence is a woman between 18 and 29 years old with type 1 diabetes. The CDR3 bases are TGTGCCAGCAGCTTAGCGGTTCTAGCGGGGTTAACCACAGATACGCAGTATTTT. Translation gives CASSLAVLAGLTTDTQYF.